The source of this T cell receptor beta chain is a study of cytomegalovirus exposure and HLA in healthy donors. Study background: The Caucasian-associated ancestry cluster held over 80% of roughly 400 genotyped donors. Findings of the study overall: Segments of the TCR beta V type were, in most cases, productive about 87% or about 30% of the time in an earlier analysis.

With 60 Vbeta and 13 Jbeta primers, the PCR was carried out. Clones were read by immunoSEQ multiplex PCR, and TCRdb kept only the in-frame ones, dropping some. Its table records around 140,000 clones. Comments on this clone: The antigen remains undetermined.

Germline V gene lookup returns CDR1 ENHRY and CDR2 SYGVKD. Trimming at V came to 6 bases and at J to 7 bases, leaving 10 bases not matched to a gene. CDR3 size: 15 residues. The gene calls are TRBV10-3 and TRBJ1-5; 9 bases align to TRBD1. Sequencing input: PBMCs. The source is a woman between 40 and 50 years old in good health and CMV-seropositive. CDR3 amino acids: CAIRTDRGEGQPQHF. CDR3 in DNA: TGTGCCATCAGAACGGACAGGGGCGAAGGACAGCCCCAGCATTTT.